The 21 T cell receptor beta chains in this list originate from one sample, sequenced in a study of regulatory T cells in long-lasting Graves disease. The TCR beta library used iRepertoire HTBI primers with Arm-PCR amplification of CDR3. TCRdb re-derived calls from the multiplex PCR reads in MiXCR, one entry per CDR3 protein. The sample shows 550,000 or so distinct CDR3 sequences, more than 10% of them seen only once. The sample's time point: newly diagnosed GD, antithyroid drugs for less than 3 months. The TCR library was prepared using RNA isolated from PBMCs. The same data also went into a second study, on T cells in Graves' hyperthyroidism and ophthalmopathy.

This material consisted of peripheral blood mononuclear cells (PBMCs), taken at new diagnosis, from a patient treated with antithyroid drugs. The receptors shown here come from a woman aged 25 to 39 with Graves disease.

In its sample, this clonotype was seen a few times. The chain combines TRBV20-1 with TRBJ2-7; 9 nucleotides line up with TRBD1. This CDR3 comprises 14 residues. CDR1 DFQATT and CDR2 SNEGSKA come from the germline V gene (reference sequence). The V and J ends lost 4 bases and 4 bases, in that order; junction bases with no gene match: 8. The chain's CDR3 is CSANPTGGNYEQYF. The CDR3 nucleotides read TGCAGTGCTAACCCGACAGGGGGGAATTACGAGCAGTACTTC.

This clonotype came up many times. The chain employs TRBV11-2 and TRBJ2-3; D possibly corresponds to TRBD2 (7 bases). CDR1 and CDR2 (germline): SGHAT, FQNNGV. The length of the CDR3 is 15 residues. V was pared by 1 base and J by 4 bases, with 12 bases between. The CDR3 coding sequence is TGTGCCAGCAGCTTAGGGGGGGGGGCTGCAGATACGCAGTATTTT. Its translation is CASSLGGGAADTQYF.

In this sample, this clonotype turned up many times. This chain uses TRBV4-1 with TRBJ1-1; D might be TRBD1 (5 bases). Trimming removed 0 bases at V and 4 bases at J, with 12 bases between. Germline CDR1 and CDR2: MGHRA and YSYEKL. The CDR3 consists of 15 residues. The CDR3 sequence: CASSQDSGLGTEAFF. CDR3 nucleotides: TGCGCCAGCAGCCAAGATTCAGGGTTGGGCACTGAAGCTTTCTTT.

This clonotype was detected ten times or more. The chain couples TRBV6-5 to TRBJ1-3; 10 positions match TRBD1. The CDR3 loop spans 16 amino acids. Germline CDR1 is MNHEY and CDR2 is SVGAGI. V lost 0 bases to trimming and J lost 5 bases; unmatched junction nucleotides: 4. Written as DNA, the CDR3 is TGTGCCAGCAGTTACTCCCGGGACAGGGGACGAAACACCATATATTTT. Amino acid sequence: CASSYSRDRGRNTIYF.

As for this clonotype: A far larger clone is a single base away, which makes a read error likely. The chain joins TRBV2 to TRBJ2-5; D possibly matches TRBD1 or TRBD2 (6 bases each). The CDR3 is 18 residues long. Per germline, CDR1 SNHLY and CDR2 FYNNEI. CDR3 region: CASSQYGPGALLGNEQLF. Here the CDR3 DNA reads TGTGCCAGCAGCCAATATGGCCCGGGGGCCCTCCTGGGGAATGAGCAGCTCTTC.

This clonotype was recorded many times. The gene calls are TRBV5-1 and TRBJ1-2, with D tentatively TRBD1 (6 bases). Trimming shortened V by 4 bases and J by 5 bases, and 15 bases separated the two germline ends. Germline V gene lookup returns CDR1 SGHRS and CDR2 YFSETQ. The CDR3 loop spans 14 amino acids. The CDR3 protein is CASSRYQGPYGYTF. CDR3 in DNA: TGCGCCAGCAGCCGCTATCAGGGGCCTTATGGCTACACCTTC. The variable domain in full, completed from reference TRBV5-1 and TRBJ1-2, reads KAGVTQTPRYLIKTRGQQVTLSCSPISGHRSVSWYQQTPGQGLQFLFEYFSETQRNKGNFPGRFSGRQFSNSRSEMNVSTLELGDSALYLCASSRYQGPYGYTFGSGTRLTVV.

This clonotype was detected only a few times. The chain carries TRBV20-1 and TRBJ2-1; 7 nucleotides agree with TRBD2. CDR1 and CDR2 (germline): DFQATT, SNEGSKA (reference sequence). V was pared by 7 bases and J by 4 bases, with 16 bases of the junction left unmatched. The CDR3 contains 16 residues. CDR3: CSVPETSTLSYNEQFF. CDR3 DNA sequence: TGCAGTGTTCCAGAGACTAGCACCCTCTCTTACAATGAGCAGTTCTTC.

This clonotype showed up just a few times. The chain is built from TRBV5-1 and TRBJ1-4; TRBD1 matches at 8 bases. Germline values: CDR1 SGHRS, CDR2 YFSETQ. The V segment lost 0 bases and the J segment 4 bases; nucleotides outside the gene matches: 5. This CDR3 has 16 residues. Here the CDR3 reads CASSLGGQANNEKLFF. CDR3 nucleotide sequence: TGCGCCAGCAGCTTGGGGGGACAGGCCAATAATGAAAAACTGTTTTTT.

This clonotype was seen many times. The chain joins TRBV20-1 to TRBJ2-3, with a possible D match to TRBD1 (5 bases). The germline CDR1 and CDR2 sequences are DFQATT and SNEGSKA (reference sequence). There are 14 residues in the CDR3. V was trimmed by 4 bases and J by 2 bases, leaving 13 bases between them. The CDR3 nucleotides read TGCAGTGCTACCAAGACAGACAACACAGATACGCAGTATTTT. Encoded protein: CSATKTDNTDTQYF.

Regarding this clonotype: This may come from a read error, since a much larger clone is one base off. The CDR3 loop reads CTSSLLRGRLAQETQYF. CDR3 coding DNA: TGTACCAGCAGCTTATTGAGGGGGAGACTAGCCCAAGAGACCCAGTACTTC. This chain joins TRBV7-2 and TRBJ2-5; a weak D match, TRBD2 (7 bases). The CDR3 totals 17 residues. V was trimmed by 2 bases and J by 1 base, leaving 17 bases between them. The germline V gene encodes CDR1 SGHTA and CDR2 FQGNSA.

This clonotype was seen at least ten times. J is TRBJ2-1 and V is TRBV5-8, with D maybe TRBD2 (5 bases). V lost 0 bases, J lost 0 bases, and 10 bases lay in between. Per germline, CDR1 SGHTS and CDR2 YDEGEE. The length of the CDR3 is 16 residues. The CDR3 sequence: CASSLGAEGSYNEQFF. In DNA form, the CDR3 reads TGTGCCAGCAGCTTGGGAGCGGAAGGCTCCTACAATGAGCAGTTCTTC. The full variable domain, with the rest looked up from reference TRBV5-8 and TRBJ2-1, is EAGVTQSPTHLIKTRGQQATLRCSPISGHTSVYWYQQALGLGLQFLLWYDEGEERNRGNFPPRFSGRQFPNYSSELNVNALELEDSALYLCASSLGAEGSYNEQFFGPGTRLTVL.

About this clonotype: The conserved final phenylalanine or tryptophan is absent from the CDR3, which likely points to a read error. J is TRBJ1-2 and V is TRBV5-1, with TRBD1 as a possible D gene (5 bases). This CDR3 is built from 13 residues. V lost 2 bases, J lost 4 bases, and 9 bases lay in between. Germline assignment: CDR1 SGHRS and CDR2 YFSETQ. The CDR3 loop is CASSLDSIYGYTS. CDR3 DNA: TGCGCCAGCAGCTTAGACAGCATCTATGGCTACACCTCC.

The gene calls are TRBV5-4 and TRBJ2-7; no definite D call. V lost 1 base, J lost 0 bases, and 11 bases lay in between. The CDR3 contains 15 residues. In germline, CDR1 is SGHNT, CDR2 YYREEE (reference sequence). The CDR3 loop is CASSLSWGGSYEQYF. DNA of the CDR3: TGTGCCAGCAGCTTGTCCTGGGGTGGCTCCTACGAGCAGTACTTC.

This clonotype was seen more than once but under ten times. A read error may explain this, as a much larger clone is one base away. This chain joins TRBV2 and TRBJ2-7; D may be TRBD2 (5 bases). Germline V gene lookup returns CDR1 SNHLY and CDR2 FYNNEI. This CDR3 spans 15 amino acids. The ends were cut back, 4 bases at V and 0 bases at J, with 13 bases in the middle. CDR3 residues: CASSAVWESSYEQYF. The CDR3 bases are TGTGCCAGCAGTGCCGTCTGGGAGTCCTCCTACGAGCAGTACTTC.

This clonotype was seen a handful of times. The chain carries TRBV18 and TRBJ1-5; 8 positions agree with TRBD1. The J segment lost 8 bases and the V segment lost 1 base, leaving 4 bases of the junction unmatched. Germline V gene data show CDR1 as KGHSH and CDR2 as LQKENI. The CDR3 is 14 amino acids. CDR3 residues: CASSPRQGKEPQHF. CDR3 coding DNA: TGTGCCAGCTCACCACGACAGGGGAAGGAGCCCCAGCATTTT. Supplemented by reference TRBV18 and TRBJ1-5, the full variable domain reads NAGVMQNPRHLVRRRGQEARLRCSPMKGHSHVYWYRQLPEEGLKFMVYLQKENIIDESGMPKERFSAEFPKEGPSILRIQQVVRGDSAAYFCASSPRQGKEPQHFGDGTRLSIL.

This clonotype was seen many times. This chain links TRBV29-1 with TRBJ2-5; 7 positions agree with TRBD1. The trim removed 8 bases at V and 7 bases at J, leaving 16 bases unmatched. Germline-derived CDR1 and CDR2 are SQVTM and ANQGSEA. This CDR3 contains 14 residues. The CDR3 bases are TGCAGCACTCGACAGGGTGCCGCCCTAGGGACCCAGTACTTC. It yields the protein CSTRQGAALGTQYF. Looking up the rest from reference TRBV29-1 and TRBJ2-5 gives the full variable domain: SAVISQKPSRDICQRGTSLTIQCQVDSQVTMMFWYRQQPGQSLTLIATANQGSEATYESGFVIDKFPISRPNLTFSTLTVSNMSPEDSSIYLCSTRQGAALGTQYFGPGTRLLVL.

This clonotype has a count of ten or more. V and J are TRBV11-3 and TRBJ1-1; TRBD1 matches at 7 bases. After removal of 5 bases from V and 7 bases from J, the junction contained 16 bases not matched to a gene. Germline V gene lookup returns CDR1 SGHNT and CDR2 YENEEA. This CDR3 is 16 amino acids long. This CDR3 reads CASSVSGVRGGGEAFF. The DNA for the CDR3 is TGTGCCAGCAGCGTATCAGGGGTCAGGGGGGGCGGTGAAGCTTTCTTT.

This clonotype was picked up many times. This sequence joins TRBV18 and TRBJ1-2, with a possible D match to TRBD1 (5 bases). V shed 3 bases and J shed 2 bases, with 16 bases lying between them. The CDR3 contains 16 residues. CDR1 is KGHSH, CDR2 LQKENI, per germline. The CDR3 here is CASSPRLLTENYGYTF. As DNA, the CDR3 is TGTGCCAGCTCACCCCGACTTTTGACAGAAAACTATGGCTACACCTTC.

This clonotype has ten or more counts. CDR3 DNA sequence: TGTGCCAGCAGTTGGGGCTCCTACGAGCAGTACTTC. Its translation is CASSWGSYEQYF. The V and J genes are TRBV6-5 and TRBJ2-7, with D hard to call. V shed 4 bases and J shed 0 bases, with 4 bases lying between them. This CDR3 spans 12 amino acids. CDR1 is MNHEY and CDR2 is SVGAGI in the germline V gene.

This clonotype was counted many times. J is TRBJ2-7 and V is TRBV20-1; 8 bases are a match to TRBD2. The CDR3 loop spans 13 amino acids. CDR1 is DFQATT, CDR2 SNEGSKA, per germline (reference sequence). Here the CDR3 DNA reads TGCCGCCGAGCGGGGGTTCTGCCCTACGAGCAGTACTTC. Translating it yields CRRAGVLPYEQYF.

The chain combines TRBV10-3 with TRBJ2-1; D is unresolved. CDR3 size: 12 residues. The ends were cut back, 8 bases at V and 0 bases at J, with 5 bases in the middle. The germline V gene encodes CDR1 ENHRY and CDR2 SYGVKD. CDR3 sequence reads: CAIQGSYNEQFF. CDR3 DNA sequence: TGTGCCATCCAAGGCTCCTACAATGAGCAGTTCTTC.